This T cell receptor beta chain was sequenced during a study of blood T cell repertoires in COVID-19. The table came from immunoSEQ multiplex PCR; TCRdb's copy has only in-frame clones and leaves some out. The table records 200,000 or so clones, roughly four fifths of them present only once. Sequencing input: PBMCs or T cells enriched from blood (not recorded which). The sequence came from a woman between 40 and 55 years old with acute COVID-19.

The CDR3 sequence is CASSEFNEQFF. The CDR3 DNA sequence: TGTGCCAGTAGTGAGTTCAATGAGCAGTTCTTC. The chain employs TRBV19 and TRBJ2-1; D ambiguous. Germline V gene data show CDR1 as LNHDA and CDR2 as SQIVND (reference sequence). Trimming shortened V by 5 bases and J by 6 bases, and 5 bases separated the two germline ends. CDR3 length equals 11 residues.